This entry is about one T cell receptor beta chain. What it recognizes is unknown. The CDR3 totals 14 residues. Germline assignment: CDR1 LGHNA and CDR2 YSLEER. Trimming left V 1 base short and J 5 bases short, with 11 bases between. Generated by immunoSEQ multiplex PCR, the TCRdb table keeps only in-frame clones and is missing some. The sample records under 25,000 clones, 70% to 85% being singletons. This sample is part of a study of T cell clonotyping in hematopoietic cell transplantation. General study results and limits: Few recipient clonotypes overlapped donors; over 95% were de novo at given depth. CD4 and CD8 repertoire contributions could not be separated without sorting.

Time point in this sample: recipient sample about 28 days before transplant, after cytoreduction. The rearrangement uses TRBV4-3 and TRBJ1-1; D perhaps matches TRBD1 (6 bases). The sequences come from peripheral blood mononuclear cells, collected before stem cell transplant. The receptor's source is a man in his 60s with acute myeloid leukemia. Some clones in this sample may be carry-over from other donors' samples. CDR3: CASSQVRGGTEAFF. In nucleotides, the CDR3 is TGCGCCAGCAGCCAAGTCAGGGGAGGTACTGAAGCTTTCTTT.